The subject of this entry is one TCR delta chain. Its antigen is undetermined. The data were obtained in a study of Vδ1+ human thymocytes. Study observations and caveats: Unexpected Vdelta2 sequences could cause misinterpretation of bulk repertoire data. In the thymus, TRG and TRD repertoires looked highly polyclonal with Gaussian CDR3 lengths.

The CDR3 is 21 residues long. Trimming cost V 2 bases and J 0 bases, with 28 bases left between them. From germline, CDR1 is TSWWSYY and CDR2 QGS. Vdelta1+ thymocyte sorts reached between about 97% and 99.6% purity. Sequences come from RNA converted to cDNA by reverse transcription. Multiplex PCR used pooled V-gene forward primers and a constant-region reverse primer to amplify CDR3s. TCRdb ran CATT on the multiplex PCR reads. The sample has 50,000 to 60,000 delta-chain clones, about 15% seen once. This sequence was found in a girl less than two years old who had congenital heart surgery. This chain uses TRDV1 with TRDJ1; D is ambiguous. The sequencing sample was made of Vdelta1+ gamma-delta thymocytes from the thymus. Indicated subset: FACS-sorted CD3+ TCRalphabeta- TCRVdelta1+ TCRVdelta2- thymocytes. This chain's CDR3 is CALGEALSPRTGRLYTDKLIF. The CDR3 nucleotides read TGTGCTCTTGGGGAAGCCTTATCCCCCCGCACCGGCCGCCTGTACACCGATAAACTCATCTTT.